This TCR beta chain emerged from a study of brain T cells in children with intractable seizures (dated by TCRdb to the early 2020s). A note on the overall study: As a first screen for immune gene transcripts, resected brain tissue from 53 pediatric epilepsy surgery cases was run on a NanoString immunology panel. Among the roughly twelve selected surgery cases, eight also had pre-surgery blood sequenced, leaving four with brain tissue only. Beyond this particular receptor, the publication reports: The patients' HCMV serostatus was not known, and viral specificity was inferred solely from CDR3 sequence similarity. Sequencing depth differed between pre- and post-surgery blood, so clones missing from the pre-surgery sample may reflect undersampling.

Read against the paper, the sample's time point label means: blood from clinic visit 5 months post-surgery; TSC patient then seizure free. Surgery cases with the highest brain T cell transcript signatures were selected for TCR beta chain sequencing of brain tissue and, where available, blood. Before surgery, the patients had been given at least one anti-epileptic drug. The TCR-sequenced patients were children whose drug-resistant epilepsy was caused by tuberous sclerosis complex, focal cortical dysplasia, Rasmussen encephalitis or hemimegalencephaly. Bulk genomic DNA was isolated from unsorted brain tissue and whole blood using the Monarch genomic DNA purification kit. The immunoSEQ assay was used to generate TCR beta chain sequences from genomic DNA. On the authors' methods: Any CDR3 sequence that did not begin with the conserved framework cysteine at position 104 was removed by hand. Clonality was calculated as one minus the normalized Shannon's Diversity Index, with values ranging from 0 (maximal diversity) to 1 (oligoclonal). To check whether a given CDR3 had different frequencies in two samples, for example brain versus blood, chi-squared comparison-of-proportions tests were used. Public clonotypes were identified through searches of immuneACCESS, and similarity to known antiviral clonotypes was evaluated with the VDJdb browser. Drawn from immuneACCESS, this table holds only the in-frame rearrangements with V and J called that TCRdb kept. Clones are partly lost; checked studies trace under half to an unresolved V gene and leave the rest unexplained. D and trimming were read from the DNA, whereas the V and J calls and clone size are those reported in that table. The sample table contains 340,000 or so clones; only one count was recorded for over 90% of them. Roughly 6% of the sample comes from the top ten.

With regard to this clone: No antigen is known for it. The input lacks base qualities; no much larger clone sits a single base away.

The CDR3 measures 13 amino acids from cysteine to phenylalanine. The read is trimmed to its CDR3 DNA, 39 bases read in frame from base 1. V is cut by 5 bases and J by 1 base, and the space between the germline ends is 8 bases. Based on the germline V gene, the CDR1 and CDR2 sequences are SGHTA and FQGTGA. The origin of this receptor is a boy younger than two with tuberous sclerosis and intractable seizures. The rearrangement joined TRBV7-3 to TRBJ1-1; the D segment cannot be called with confidence. This material consisted of peripheral blood, taken 5 to 6 months after surgery. CDR3 loop: CASSTHRNTEAFF. The DNA sequence is as follows: TGTGCCAGCAGCACACACCGGAACACTGAAGCTTTCTTT. Joined to the reference TRBV7-3 and TRBJ1-1 proteins, this CDR3 gives the full variable domain: GAGVSQTPSNKVTEKGKYVELRCDPISGHTALYWYRQSLGQGPEFLIYFQGTGAADDSGLPNDRFFAVRPEGSVSTLKIQRTERGDSAVYLCASSTHRNTEAFFGQGTRLTVV.